A selection of T cell receptor beta chains follows, all from one sample in a study of identifying expanded T cells in peripheral blood. This table comes from immunoSEQ multiplex PCR, and its TCRdb copy is limited to in-frame clones, with some not included. Found here are about 58,000 clones, about 83% of them singletons; the top ten hold approximately 19%. Sequences were obtained from blood. The receptor set was obtained from a person aged 18-70 years in good health. Each CDR3 is given with its conserved first and last residue. D genes are given only for firm matches. Clone size is not always given. Where it is, it says once, few, many or a class for expanded clones.

>TRBJ2-7|-|-|TRBV5-4|13
TGTGCCAGCAGCCTTCCAGGTGGGGGTGAGCAGTACTTC
CASSLPGGGEQYF
>TRBJ2-5|-|-|TRBV25-1|14
TGTGCCAGCAGTGAATATAAAGGGCAAGAGACCCAGTACTTC
CASSEYKGQETQYF
>TRBJ2-3|TRBD1|-|TRBV4-1|14
TGCGCCTGCCGGGACAGGGGGCCGACAGATACGCAGTATTTT
CACRDRGPTDTQYF
>TRBJ1-1|-|-|TRBV11-3|14
TGTGCCAGCAGCTTAGTTCAGATGAACACTGAAGCTTTCTTT
CASSLVQMNTEAFF
>TRBJ2-5|-|-|TRBV1|18
TGCACCAGCAGCCAAGATCTTTCGAAAGGGACAGACCAAGAGACCCAGTACTTC
CTSSQDLSKGTDQETQYF
>TRBJ2-1|-|-|TRBV18|13
TGTGCCAGCTCACCACCGCAGGGGGGTGAGCAGTTCTTC
CASSPPQGGEQFF
>TRBJ1-2|-|once|TRBV5-6|12
TGTGCCAGCAGCCTGGGCTTTCTTGGCTACACCTTC
CASSLGFLGYTF
>TRBJ2-1|TRBD2|-|TRBV7-3|17
TGTGCCAGCAGCTTAATGGCTAGCGGGGGCCTCTACAATGAGCAGTTCTTC
CASSLMASGGLYNEQFF
>TRBJ2-4|-|-|TRBV29-1|13
TGCAGCGTTGAGGGTGCAACCAAAAACATTCAGTACTTC
CSVEGATKNIQYF
>TRBJ1-3|-|-|TRBV6-1|11
TGTGCCAGCAGGGAAGTAAACACCATATATTTT
CASREVNTIYF
>TRBJ2-7|-|-|TRBV9|12
TGTGCCAGCAGCGTAGCAGCAAACGAGCAGTACTTC
CASSVAANEQYF
>TRBJ2-5|TRBD2|once|TRBV7-2|15
TGTGCCAGCAGCCCAGGACTAGCGGGAACAGAGACCCAGTACTTC
CASSPGLAGTETQYF
>TRBJ1-1|-|-|TRBV23-1|11
TGCGCCAGCAGTCAAGGGACAGAAGCTTTCTTT
CASSQGTEAFF
>TRBJ1-2|-|once|TRBV27|14
TGTGCCAGCAGTTTACAGGGTGTACCTGGGGGCTACACCTTC
CASSLQGVPGGYTF
>TRBJ2-1|TRBD2|-|TRBV19|16
TGTGCCAGTAGTATCACTCCGGGACTAGCGGGAGGTGAGCAGTTCTTC
CASSITPGLAGGEQFF
>TRBJ1-1|-|-|TRBV5-1|17
TGCGCCAGCAGCCAAATTCCTCTCGGGACGGGGAACACTGAAGCTTTCTTT
CASSQIPLGTGNTEAFF